This TCR beta chain was identified during a study of blood T cell repertoires in COVID-19. Study processing details: Amplification with reference gene primers provided the estimates of nucleated cell counts. Here immunoSEQ multiplex PCR was the method, and the copy in TCRdb shows in-frame clones only, minus some. V, J and clone size are those of that table, while D and trimming were read from the DNA. The sample yields hundreds of thousands of clones, around 89% seen once. Participants reported their clinical history, and cohort assignment relied on those reports. The CDR3 has 14 amino acids. Trimming took 4 bases from V and 7 from J; bases not matched to a gene: 7. CDR1 and CDR2 from the germline V gene are SGHTA and FQGNSA.

The sequenced sample consisted of PBMCs or T cells enriched from blood (not recorded which). The sequence was collected from a man aged 25 to 40 who had recovered from COVID-19. The chain is built from TRBV7-2 and TRBJ1-5; 7 bases agree with TRBD1. The CDR3 region has the DNA TGTGCCAGCAGCTCCCCGACAGGGAGGCAGCCCCAGCATTTT. It translates to CASSSPTGRQPQHF.